Sequencing of this T cell receptor beta chain was carried out in a study of blood T cell repertoires in COVID-19. The CDR3 spans 14 residues. Per the germline V gene, CDR1 is MNHEY and CDR2 is SMNVEV (reference sequence). V shed 3 bases, J shed 1 base, and the junction held 3 bases outside the gene matches. The method was immunoSEQ multiplex PCR; TCRdb's version includes in-frame clones alone and lacks a portion of them. Here the sample spans 39,000 or so clones, over 75% being singletons. Sequencing was carried out using peripheral blood. This TCR was sampled from a man aged 35-49 years with active or convalescent COVID-19. The chain combines TRBV27 with TRBJ2-7; the match to TRBD1 covers 7 bases. The chain's CDR3 is CASSFQGDSYEQYF. DNA for the CDR3: TGTGCCAGCAGTTTCCAGGGGGATTCCTACGAGCAGTACTTC.